This TCR beta chain was obtained from a study of T-cell reconstitution after alpha-beta-depleted transplantation in children. Trimming stripped 5 bases from V and 0 bases from J, with 14 bases between. The germline CDR1 and CDR2 sequences are MDHEN and SYDVKM. The CDR3 covers 17 residues. Note on this clonotype: Its antigen is as yet unknown.

Regarding the study as a whole: Expanded graft clones numbering several hundred reportedly gave rise to alpha-beta T cells about two months after transplant. Surviving recipient T cells and thymic progenitors accounted for the high day-60 TCRbeta diversity observed in some patients. Fresh T-cell production supplied most of the T-cell counts and diversity seen one year after transplant.

Unique molecular identifiers were used in preparing the TCRbeta library. TCRdb used MiXCR to reprocess the PCR reads, holding one entry per CDR3 protein. The table shows roughly 570,000 distinct CDR3 sequences, with 25% to 30% occurring only once. The receptor comes from a boy younger than two with Wiskott-Aldrich syndrome, due to receive a stem cell transplant. Sample: PBMCs, taken before TCRalphabeta/CD19-depleted stem cell transplant. V and J are TRBV28 and TRBJ2-6; D gene ambiguous. In nucleotides, the CDR3 is TGTGCCAGCAGTCCCGGGTCTCTCAGCTCTGGGGCCAACGTCCTGACTTTC. This translates into CASSPGSLSSGANVLTF.